These T cell receptor beta chains were read from a single sample in a study of regulatory and conventional T cells in RAG deficiency. The assay was immunoSEQ multiplex PCR, and TCRdb's table has in-frame clones only and misses some. In the table there are around 20,000 clones, 95% to 97% of which are singletons. The sample also formed part of further work on regulatory T cells.

The specimen sequenced was CD25- CD4+ T cells sorted from blood. The receptors originated from a human donor in good health. Each CDR3 is given with its conserved first and last residue. The D gene is left open where the match is weak. Clone size, where shown, is once, few, many, or a class for clones that have expanded.

j_gene,d_gene,v_gene,abundance,CDR3aa,CDR3nt
TRBJ2-7,.,TRBV30,.,CAWSVPGGTEQYF,TGTGCCTGGAGTGTACCGGGGGGCACCGAGCAGTACTTC
TRBJ2-4,TRBD2,TRBV5-1,once,CASSLGVAGVQNIQYF,TGCGCCAGCAGCCTTGGGGTAGCGGGGGTGCAAAACATTCAGTACTTC
TRBJ2-3,TRBD2,TRBV11-2,.,CASSTGLDPRDTQYF,TGTGCCAGCAGCACGGGACTAGACCCCCGAGATACGCAGTATTTT
TRBJ1-6,.,TRBV5-1,.,CASSLSEQGSSPLHF,TGCGCCAGCAGCTTGTCCGAGCAGGGAAGCTCACCCCTCCACTTT
TRBJ2-5,TRBD2,TRBV5-4,.,CASSTGLAGGRVETQYF,TGTGCCAGCAGCACCGGACTAGCGGGGGGCCGGGTAGAGACCCAGTACTTC
TRBJ1-1,.,TRBV18,.,CASSPPGGNTEAFF,TGTGCCAGCTCACCCCCGGGAGGGAACACTGAAGCTTTCTTT
TRBJ1-4,TRBD1,TRBV28,.,CASSPPGQVNEKLFF,TGTGCCAGCAGTCCGCCTGGACAGGTGAATGAAAAACTGTTTTTT
TRBJ2-1,TRBD1,TRBV4-3,.,CASSQEQRQGDNYNEQFF,TGCGCCAGCAGCCAAGAACAAAGACAGGGGGATAATTACAATGAGCAGTTCTTC
TRBJ1-2,.,TRBV29-1,.,CSGGLAGYGYTF,TGCAGCGGAGGACTGGCCGGCTATGGCTACACCTTC
TRBJ1-2,TRBD1,TRBV5-1,.,CASGRGGAEIDGYTF,TGCGCCAGCGGTAGAGGGGGCGCAGAGATTGATGGCTACACCTTC
TRBJ1-2,.,TRBV5-8,.,CASSFGNGGYGYTF,TGTGCCAGCAGCTTCGGGAATGGAGGCTATGGCTACACCTTC
TRBJ2-7,TRBD1,TRBV6-7,once,CASISYRGPYEQYF,TGTGCCAGCATTTCTTACAGGGGGCCCTACGAGCAGTACTTC
TRBJ2-7,TRBD2,TRBV19,.,CASSKGLAGWYEQYF,TGTGCCAGTAGTAAGGGACTAGCGGGGTGGTACGAGCAGTACTTC
TRBJ1-2,TRBD1,TRBV5-4,.,CASSYGQGPIDPF,TGTGCCAGCAGCTACGGACAGGGACCTATCGACCCCTTC
TRBJ1-2,.,TRBV9,.,CASSVGPSGGYTF,TGTGCCAGCAGCGTAGGGCCAAGCGGTGGCTACACCTTC
TRBJ2-5,TRBD2,TRBV7-2,.,CASSLRTSGAETQYF,TGTGCCAGCAGCCTACGGACTAGCGGGGCGGAGACCCAGTACTTC
TRBJ1-6,.,TRBV28,.,CASSAWTVYNSPLHF,TGTGCCAGCAGCGCCTGGACAGTCTATAATTCCCCCCTCCACTTT
TRBJ2-1,TRBD2,TRBV6-6,.,CASRDAGGIYNEQFF,TGTGCCAGCAGAGACGCGGGGGGAATTTACAATGAGCAGTTCTTC
TRBJ1-6,TRBD1,TRBV6-5,.,CASGWDRGSPLHF,TGTGCCAGCGGATGGGACAGGGGATCACCCCTCCACTTT
TRBJ1-2,TRBD1,TRBV18,.,CASSPTGWLSGYTF,TGTGCCAGCTCACCGACAGGGTGGTTATCTGGCTACACCTTC
TRBJ1-4,TRBD1,TRBV6-1,.,CASSWTGGEKLFF,TGTGCCAGCAGTTGGACAGGGGGTGAAAAACTGTTTTTT
TRBJ1-5,.,TRBV18,.,CASSSDSGFGQPQHF,TGTGCCAGCTCATCAGATTCAGGGTTCGGTCAGCCCCAGCATTTT
TRBJ2-1,TRBD1,TRBV6-1,.,CASSERTGGSYNEQFF,TGTGCCAGCAGTGAGCGGACAGGGGGCTCCTACAATGAGCAGTTCTTC
TRBJ1-2,TRBD1,TRBV25-1,.,CASSPNPGQGYGYTF,TGTGCCAGCAGTCCTAATCCGGGACAGGGGTATGGCTACACCTTC
TRBJ1-5,.,TRBV14,.,CASSQGGRSISTQHF,TGTGCCAGCAGCCAAGGGGGCAGATCAATCAGTACCCAGCATTTT
TRBJ2-5,TRBD2,TRBV2,.,CASGGGWEETQYF,TGTGCCAGTGGCGGGGGTTGGGAAGAGACCCAGTACTTC
TRBJ1-2,.,TRBV5-6,.,CASSWHEGRANYGYTF,TGTGCCAGCAGCTGGCACGAGGGCCGGGCTAACTATGGCTACACCTTC
TRBJ2-1,.,TRBV1,.,CTSSQDPTRLAGNNEQFF,TGCACCAGCAGCCAAGATCCCACCCGACTAGCGGGGAACAATGAGCAGTTCTTC
TRBJ1-2,.,TRBV28,.,CASSLARQAGGGYTF,TGTGCCAGCAGTTTAGCCCGACAGGCGGGAGGTGGCTACACCTTC